This T cell receptor (beta chain) was sequenced during a study of shared clonotypes between healthy human individuals. Study results and caveats: Generation probabilities were higher for clonotypes shared across all four sorted-subset donors than for unshared ones. Memory subsets generally showed lower estimated richness than naive subsets.

TCRdb's table, derived via immunoSEQ multiplex PCR, lists solely in-frame clones and lacks some. The data contain more than 2,000,000 clones, approximately 92% of them singletons. In the case of this clone: As yet, its antigen is unknown.

After removal of 0 bases from V and 4 bases from J, the junction contained 6 bases not matched to a gene. This CDR3 has 15 residues. Germline V gives CDR1 GTSNPN, CDR2 SVGIG (reference sequence). Sequencing input: naive CD4+ T cells sorted from blood. Documented subset: CD45RA+ positively selected. The V and J genes are TRBV30 and TRBJ2-5; the match to TRBD2 covers 9 bases. The sequence was obtained from a man between 18 and 29 years old in good health. CDR3 protein: CAWSVLAGELETQYF. The CDR3 nucleotides read TGTGCCTGGAGTGTTTTAGCGGGAGAGTTAGAGACCCAGTACTTC.